The subject of this entry is one T cell receptor beta chain. Its antigen is not known. Measured with immunoSEQ multiplex PCR; TCRdb has only the in-frame clones, and not every one. Of some 150,000 clones in the sample, approximately 89% were seen once. The sample is drawn from a study of T cell responses to AZD1222 COVID-19 vaccine. On the study more broadly: Second doses that came at about 4 or about 12 weeks were put together. General study results and limits: White British people made up most donors, females outnumbered males, and clonal diversity was possibly underestimated. Spike-specific TCR breadth and depth were elevated following two AZD1222 doses. The repertoires were collected only after the peak T cell response.

CDR1 MNHEY and CDR2 SVGAGI come from the germline V gene. This CDR3 comprises 15 residues. V gave up 3 bases and J gave up 8 bases; unmatched junction bases: 12. J is TRBJ2-5 and V is TRBV6-5; 7 nucleotides match TRBD1. The receptor was isolated from an adult in good health. This specimen consisted of peripheral blood, obtained on day 0 of AZD1222 vaccination. The CDR3 loop reads CASSYTGAPSGTQYF. In DNA, the CDR3 is TGTGCCAGCAGTTATACAGGGGCCCCCTCCGGCACCCAGTACTTC.